This passage covers 8 T cell receptor beta chains from one sample sequenced in a study of shared T cell receptors in the human thymus. The method was immunoSEQ multiplex PCR; TCRdb's version includes in-frame clones alone and lacks a portion of them. Among about 400,000 clones listed, around 93% were seen once. Input material: thymocytes. The receptors here all came from a human donor.

This chain uses TRBV5-6 with TRBJ1-5, with 12 bases fitting TRBD1. The CDR3 has 16 amino acids. Germline assignment: CDR1 SGHDT and CDR2 YYEEEE. J lost 6 bases, V lost 5 bases, and 9 bases had no gene match. The CDR3, as DNA: TGTGCCAGCAGTTATGCCGGGACAGGGGGCGGTCAGCCCCAGCATTTT. The encoded protein is CASSYAGTGGGQPQHF.

This chain connects TRBV18 to TRBJ1-1; D call uncertain. Trimming removed 0 bases from V and 4 bases from J, with 12 bases in between. The CDR3 extends over 15 amino acids. Looked up from germline, CDR1 is KGHSH and CDR2 is LQKENI. The CDR3 bases are TGTGCCAGCTCACCACCGCGGAGGGCGGGCACTGAAGCTTTCTTT. It yields the protein CASSPPRRAGTEAFF.

The chain has TRBV19 and TRBJ2-7, with D possibly being TRBD1 (7 bases). This CDR3 is built from 13 residues. V was clipped by 5 bases and J by 6 bases, with 14 bases between them. CDR1 and CDR2 from the germline V gene are LNHDA and SQIVND (reference sequence). The CDR3, as DNA: TGTGCCAGTAGTTTCAGGGGGGAAAGCGAGCAGTACTTC. Translating it yields CASSFRGESEQYF.

V gene TRBV7-9 combines with J gene TRBJ2-7, with D tentatively TRBD1 (6 bases). The CDR3 runs to 13 residues. The V gene's germline CDR1 is SEHNR and CDR2 FQNEAQ (reference sequence). V lost 1 base and J lost 5, with 9 bases in between. DNA for the CDR3: TGTGCCAGCAGCTTAGGACAGGAGGACGAGCAGTACTTC. Translated: CASSLGQEDEQYF.

This chain links TRBV7-2 with TRBJ2-5; D is perhaps TRBD1 (5 bases). The V gene's germline CDR1 is SGHTA and CDR2 FQGNSA. Trimming shortened V by 4 bases and J by 4 bases, and 22 bases separated the two germline ends. The CDR3 extends over 17 amino acids. This chain's CDR3 is CASSSPSKGQPPETQYF. In DNA form, the CDR3 reads TGTGCCAGCAGCTCACCCTCGAAGGGGCAGCCCCCAGAGACCCAGTACTTC.

This sequence joins TRBV28 and TRBJ2-5; a possible D gene is TRBD2 (6 bases). The CDR3 spans 19 residues. Looked up from germline, CDR1 is MDHEN and CDR2 is SYDVKM. The V end lost 5 bases, the J end lost 1 base, and 26 bases lay between the germline ends. The CDR3 loop is CASSLPPTPRAGRQETQYF. The CDR3 DNA reads as TGTGCCAGCAGTCTTCCCCCCACCCCGAGGGCGGGACGCCAAGAGACCCAGTACTTC.

This sequence joins TRBV28 and TRBJ2-1, with 10 bases identical to TRBD1. The length of the CDR3 is 16 residues. The ends lost 7 bases at V and 5 bases at J; junction bases unmatched: 11. Germline CDR1 MDHEN, CDR2 SYDVKM. Written as DNA, the CDR3 is TGTGCCAGCACCCATTACCGGGACAGGGGAAACAATGAGCAGTTCTTC. Residues: CASTHYRDRGNNEQFF.

CDR3 in DNA: TGTGCCAGCACAGGGAGCTCTGGGGCCAACGTCCTGACTTTC. Residues: CASTGSSGANVLTF. The chain is built from TRBV6-5 and TRBJ2-6; perhaps D is TRBD1 or TRBD2 (5 bases each). The V and J ends lost 7 bases and 0 bases respectively, with 7 bases between them. Per germline, CDR1 MNHEY and CDR2 SVGAGI. The CDR3 contains 14 residues.